These T cell receptor beta chains were read from a single sample in a study of blood T cell repertoires in COVID-19. Sequencing used immunoSEQ multiplex PCR; TCRdb keeps in-frame clones, though not all of them. The data show more than 300,000 clones, approximately 89% seen once. The sequenced sample was peripheral blood. The receptors stem from a woman in her twenties or thirties with COVID-19, enrolled during active disease. CDR3s include the opening cysteine and the closing phenylalanine or tryptophan. Fields, in order: clone size, V gene, CDR3 length, D gene, J gene, CDR3 protein, CDR3 DNA. The D gene is left open where the match is weak. Clone size, where shown, is once, few, many, or a class for clones that have expanded.

-	TRBV2	17	TRBD2	TRBJ2-2	CASRGLAGGPNTGELFF	TGTGCCAGCAGAGGACTAGCGGGGGGCCCGAACACCGGGGAGCTGTTTTTT
-	TRBV5-1	13	-	TRBJ2-7	CASSWGHLYEQYF	TGCGCCAGCAGCTGGGGACACCTCTACGAGCAGTACTTC
-	TRBV24-1	19	TRBD2	TRBJ2-2	CATSDRPGLAGSNTGELFF	TGTGCCACCAGTGATCGTCCGGGACTAGCGGGGTCGAACACCGGGGAGCTGTTTTTT
-	TRBV6-5	16	-	TRBJ2-7	CASSYYGTSNSYEQYF	TGTGCCAGCAGTTACTATGGGACTTCCAACTCCTACGAGCAGTACTTC
once	TRBV2	14	-	TRBJ1-2	CASRRQDTNYGYTF	TGTGCCAGCAGGCGACAGGATACTAACTATGGCTACACCTTC
-	TRBV7-3	13	-	TRBJ1-5	CASSLNRDQPQHF	TGTGCCAGCAGCTTAAACAGGGATCAGCCCCAGCATTTT
-	TRBV27	14	-	TRBJ2-3	CASSYEDSTDTQYF	TGTGCCAGCAGTTACGAGGATAGCACAGATACGCAGTATTTT
-	TRBV2	13	-	TRBJ1-2	CASSAQGIYGYTF	TGTGCCAGCAGTGCACAGGGTATCTATGGCTACACCTTC
-	TRBV2	13	-	TRBJ1-2	CASSAQGNYGYTF	TGTGCCAGCAGTGCTCAGGGGAACTATGGCTACACCTTC
-	TRBV19	18	-	TRBJ2-2	CASSIGARGFTNTGELFF	TGTGCCAGTAGTATAGGGGCCCGGGGGTTCACGAACACCGGGGAGCTGTTTTTT
once	TRBV7-9	14	-	TRBJ2-3	CASTPGGAGDTQYF	TGTGCCAGCACCCCGGGGGGCGCTGGAGATACGCAGTATTTT
-	TRBV28	14	-	TRBJ2-3	CASRPGTSTDTQYF	TGTGCCAGCAGACCGGGGACTAGCACAGATACGCAGTATTTT
-	TRBV7-9	14	-	TRBJ1-6	CASSSGQYNSPLHF	TGTGCCAGCAGCTCTGGACAGTATAATTCACCCCTCCACTTT
-	TRBV7-9	13	-	TRBJ1-2	CASSPTRGGRYTF	TGTGCCAGCAGCCCGACAAGGGGGGGACGCTACACCTTC
-	TRBV7-2	16	TRBD1	TRBJ2-2	CASSPRTSTGPGELFF	TGTGCCAGCAGCCCTCGGACCTCGACAGGGCCCGGGGAGCTGTTTTTT
-	TRBV5-1	16	TRBD1	TRBJ2-3	CASSPEGQGDTDTQYF	TGCGCCAGCAGCCCTGAGGGACAGGGGGACACAGATACGCAGTATTTT